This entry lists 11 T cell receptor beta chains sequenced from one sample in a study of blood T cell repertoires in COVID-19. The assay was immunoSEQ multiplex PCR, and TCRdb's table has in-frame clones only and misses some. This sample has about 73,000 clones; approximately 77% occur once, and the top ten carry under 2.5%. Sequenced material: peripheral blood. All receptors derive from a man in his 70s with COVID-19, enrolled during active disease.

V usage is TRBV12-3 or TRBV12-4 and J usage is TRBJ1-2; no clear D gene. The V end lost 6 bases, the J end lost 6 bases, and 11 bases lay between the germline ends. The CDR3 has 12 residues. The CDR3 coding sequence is TGTGCCAGCAGAAGCCCCGGGGATGGCTACACCTTC. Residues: CASRSPGDGYTF.

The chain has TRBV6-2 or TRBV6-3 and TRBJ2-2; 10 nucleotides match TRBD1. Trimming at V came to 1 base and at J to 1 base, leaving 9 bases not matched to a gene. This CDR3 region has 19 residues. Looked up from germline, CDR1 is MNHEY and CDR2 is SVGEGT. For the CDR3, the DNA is TGTGCCAGCAGTTACTTAGGACAGGGGGATGCGTGGAACACCGGGGAGCTGTTTTTT. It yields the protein CASSYLGQGDAWNTGELFF.

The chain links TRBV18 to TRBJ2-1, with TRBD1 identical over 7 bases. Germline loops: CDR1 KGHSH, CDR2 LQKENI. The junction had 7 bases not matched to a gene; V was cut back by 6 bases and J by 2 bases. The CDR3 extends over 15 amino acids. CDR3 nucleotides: TGTGCCAGCTCTCTTGACAGGGATCCCTACAATGAGCAGTTCTTC. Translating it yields CASSLDRDPYNEQFF. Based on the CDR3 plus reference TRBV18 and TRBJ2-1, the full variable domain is NAGVMQNPRHLVRRRGQEARLRCSPMKGHSHVYWYRQLPEEGLKFMVYLQKENIIDESGMPKERFSAEFPKEGPSILRIQQVVRGDSAAYFCASSLDRDPYNEQFFGPGTRLTVL.

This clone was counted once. Here the CDR3 reads CSVHPGSHEQFF. Written as DNA, the CDR3 is TGCAGCGTTCACCCAGGCAGCCATGAGCAGTTCTTC. The chain employs TRBV29-1 and TRBJ2-1; D gene unclear. Germline assignment: CDR1 SQVTM and CDR2 ANQGSEA. Trimming stripped 5 bases from V and 8 bases from J, with 13 bases between. The CDR3 totals 12 residues.

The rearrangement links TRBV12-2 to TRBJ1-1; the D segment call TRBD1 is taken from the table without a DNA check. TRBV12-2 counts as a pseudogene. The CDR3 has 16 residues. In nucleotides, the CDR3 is TGTGCAAGCCTCCCTTCGCGAAGGACAGGGAAAAAAGAAGCTTTCTTT. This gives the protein CASLPSRRTGKKEAFF.

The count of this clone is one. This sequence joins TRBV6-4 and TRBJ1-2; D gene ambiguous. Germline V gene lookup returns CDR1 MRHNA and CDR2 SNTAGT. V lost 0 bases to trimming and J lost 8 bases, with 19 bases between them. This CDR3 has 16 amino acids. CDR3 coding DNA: TGTGCCAGCAGTGACTCAGTCGGAGGGATAGTGACGGGCTACACCTTC. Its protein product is CASSDSVGGIVTGYTF.

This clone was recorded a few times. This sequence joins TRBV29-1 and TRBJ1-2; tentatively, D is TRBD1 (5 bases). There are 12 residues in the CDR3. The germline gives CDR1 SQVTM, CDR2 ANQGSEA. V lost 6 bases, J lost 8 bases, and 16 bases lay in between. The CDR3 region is CSVFGQAAGYTF. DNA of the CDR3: TGCAGCGTCTTCGGACAAGCTGCGGGCTACACCTTC.

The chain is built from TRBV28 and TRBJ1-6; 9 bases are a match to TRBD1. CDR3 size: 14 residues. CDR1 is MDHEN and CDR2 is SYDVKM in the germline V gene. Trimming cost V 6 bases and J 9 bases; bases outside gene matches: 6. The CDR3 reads CASRGQGFFSPLHF. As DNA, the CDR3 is TGTGCCAGCAGGGGACAGGGATTTTTTTCACCCCTCCACTTT.

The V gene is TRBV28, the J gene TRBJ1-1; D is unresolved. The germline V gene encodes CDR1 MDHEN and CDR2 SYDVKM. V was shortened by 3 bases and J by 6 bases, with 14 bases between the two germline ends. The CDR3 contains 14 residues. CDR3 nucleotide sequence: TGTGCCAGCAGTTTCGACCACCGCGGTGCTGAAGCTTTCTTT. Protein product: CASSFDHRGAEAFF.

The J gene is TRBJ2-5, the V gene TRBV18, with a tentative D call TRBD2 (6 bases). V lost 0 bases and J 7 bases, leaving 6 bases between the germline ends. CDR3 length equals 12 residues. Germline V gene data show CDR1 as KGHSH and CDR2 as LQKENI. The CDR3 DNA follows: TGTGCCAGCTCACCACCGGAGGGGACCCAGTACTTC. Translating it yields CASSPPEGTQYF.

CDR3 region: CASSPSSDQPQHF. The CDR3 DNA follows: TGTGCCAGCAGCCCTAGCAGCGATCAGCCCCAGCATTTT. The chain joins TRBV7-3 to TRBJ1-5, with D unresolved. The CDR3 contains 13 residues. CDR1 and CDR2 (germline): SGHTA, FQGTGA. Trimming took off 5 bases at V and 5 bases at J, with 10 bases between the two ends.